A selection of T cell receptor beta chains follows, all from one sample in a study of breast tumors, draining lymph nodes, adjacent tissues. TCRdb independently ran MiXCR on the multiplex PCR reads; one entry per CDR3 protein. The sample contains under 250,000 distinct CDR3 sequences, roughly 32% of which appear only once. Sequences were obtained from axillary lymph node tissue. These receptors were taken from a female donor with breast cancer. Some clones in this sample may be carry-over from other donors' samples. CDR3s include the opening cysteine and the closing phenylalanine or tryptophan. A D gene is named only where the DNA matches it firmly. Clone sizes are given selectively: once, few, many, or a class where the clone is expanded.

clone size	V gene	D gene	J gene	CDR3 protein	CDR3 DNA
many	TRBV12-5	NA	TRBJ1-5	CASGSHRVDQPQHF	TGTGCTAGTGGTTCTCACAGGGTTGATCAGCCCCAGCATTTT
many	TRBV3-1	NA	TRBJ2-7	CASSQGGADEQYF	TGTGCCAGCAGCCAAGGCGGGGCGGACGAGCAGTACTTC
many	TRBV20-1	TRBD1	TRBJ2-7	CSASLGTGVYEQYF	TGCAGTGCCAGCCTAGGGACAGGGGTCTACGAGCAGTACTTC
many	TRBV2	TRBD1	TRBJ2-5	CASSGDRQETQYF	TGTGCCAGCAGCGGGGACAGACAAGAGACCCAGTACTTC
few	TRBV27	NA	TRBJ1-2	CASSLKDTNYGYTF	TGTGCCAGCAGTTTAAAGGATACTAACTATGGCTACACCTTC
many	TRBV7-2	NA	TRBJ1-2	CASSLLSRGGYTF	TGTGCCAGCAGCTTACTGTCGAGGGGAGGCTACACCTTC
many	TRBV19	NA	TRBJ2-7	CASSISVGEYSYEQYF	TGTGCCAGTAGTATCTCTGTCGGGGAGTACTCCTACGAGCAGTACTTC
many	TRBV7-9	TRBD1	TRBJ1-6	CASSQGQETSPLHF	TGTGCCAGCAGCCAGGGACAGGAGACCTCACCCCTCCACTTT
many	TRBV5-6	NA	TRBJ2-2	CASSLPLGAGVRNTGELFF	TGTGCCAGCAGCTTGCCCCTGGGGGCGGGAGTGCGTAACACCGGGGAGCTGTTTTTT
NA	TRBV5-5	TRBD1	TRBJ1-4	CASSLARGHEKLLF	TGTGCCAGCAGCTTGGCCAGGGGGCATGAAAAACTGCTTTTT
many	TRBV6-1	TRBD2	TRBJ2-7	CASSVGLAENYEQYF	TGTGCCAGCAGTGTAGGACTAGCGGAGAACTACGAGCAGTACTTC
NA	TRBV6-5	NA	TRBJ1-1	CASQRGTEAFF	TGTGCCAGTCAACGGGGGACTGAAGCTTTCTTT
many	TRBV7-9	TRBD2	TRBJ2-5	CASSPSGNQRIGQYF	TGTGCCAGCAGCCCTAGCGGGAATCAGCGGATTGGCCAGTACTTC
NA	TRBV25-1	TRBD2	TRBJ2-4	CASGGPGAKTEQYF	TGCGCCAGCGGGGGGCCGGGGGCGAAAACTGAACAGTACTTC
many	TRBV6-1	NA	TRBJ2-1	CASSGWGGQYNEQFF	TGTGCCAGCAGTGGGTGGGGGGGGCAATACAATGAGCAGTTCTTC
few	TRBV28	NA	TRBJ1-3	CASSLGFAGGRHSGNTIYF	TGTGCCAGCAGTTTGGGGTTCGCGGGGGGCCGCCACTCTGGAAACACCATATATTTT
NA	TRBV28	TRBD1	TRBJ1-2	CASSMSIPGGGYGYTF	TGTGCCAGCAGTATGTCAATTCCAGGGGGCGGATATGGCTACACCTTC
NA	TRBV6-6	NA	TRBJ2-3	CASSRTLDPSTDTQYF	TGTGCCAGCAGTCGGACCCTAGACCCTAGCACAGATACGCAGTATTTT
NA	TRBV6-2/TRBV6-3	NA	TRBJ2-3	CASSHHMTITDTQYF	TGTGCCAGCAGTCACCACATGACAATCACAGATACGCAGTATTTT
NA	TRBV11-2	NA	TRBJ2-3	CASSPAASGVAADTQYF	TGTGCCAGCAGCCCTGCGGCCTCTGGGGTAGCGGCAGATACGCAGTATTTT
NA	TRBV14	NA	TRBJ2-6	CASSSWANVLTF	TGTGCCAGCTCCTCTTGGGCCAACGTCCTGACTTTC
NA	TRBV2	TRBD2	TRBJ2-6	CASSSTSGSYEGAVGANVLTF	TGTGCCAGCAGTTCGACTAGCGGGAGTTACGAGGGGGCGGTTGGGGCCAACGTCCTGACTTTC
many	TRBV20-1	TRBD2	TRBJ2-7	CSAGSGRGSYEQYF	TGCAGTGCTGGAAGCGGGAGAGGCTCCTACGAGCAGTACTTC
many	TRBV6-2/TRBV6-3	NA	TRBJ1-2	CASNPPPGAGYTF	TGTGCCAGCAATCCCCCCCCGGGGGCAGGCTACACCTTC
many	TRBV6-5	NA	TRBJ1-2	CASGDKVYGYTF	TGTGCCAGCGGGGATAAGGTCTATGGCTACACCTTC
many	TRBV7-3	TRBD1	TRBJ1-1	CASSGTGGTEAFF	TGTGCCAGCAGCGGGACAGGGGGCACTGAAGCTTTCTTT
many	TRBV5-1	NA	TRBJ2-5	CASSLGWGNQETQYF	TGCGCCAGCAGCTTGGGGTGGGGAAACCAAGAGACCCAGTACTTC
many	TRBV19	NA	TRBJ2-7	CASSIGGPDLYEQYF	TGTGCCAGTAGTATAGGGGGGCCAGACCTCTACGAGCAGTACTTC
NA	TRBV6-6	TRBD1	TRBJ2-1	CASSPGTGGYNEQFF	TGTGCCAGCAGTCCTGGGACAGGGGGGTACAATGAGCAGTTCTTC
NA	TRBV7-9	NA	TRBJ2-1	CAGSLRVMDEQFF	TGTGCCGGCAGCTTACGCGTAATGGATGAGCAGTTCTTC
NA	TRBV12-3/TRBV12-4	NA	TRBJ1-6	CASNTGGSSPLHF	TGTGCCAGCAACACCGGAGGGAGTTCACCCCTCCACTTT
many	TRBV10-3	NA	TRBJ1-5	CAISGQGQFQSQHF	TGTGCCATCAGTGGGCAGGGTCAATTCCAGTCCCAGCATTTT
NA	TRBV5-6	TRBD1	TRBJ1-1	CASSLRDREGTEAFF	TGTGCCAGCAGCCTCCGGGACAGGGAGGGCACTGAAGCTTTCTTT
many	TRBV2	NA	TRBJ2-3	CASSEGGLNTDTQYF	TGTGCCAGCAGTGAAGGGGGTTTAAACACAGATACGCAGTATTTT
many	TRBV7-2	TRBD1	TRBJ2-5	CASTVDRKETQYF	TGTGCCAGCACCGTGGACAGGAAAGAGACCCAGTACTTC
NA	TRBV10-3	NA	TRBJ2-2	CAINPRQVGGELFF	TGTGCCATCAATCCTAGACAGGTCGGCGGGGAGCTGTTTTTT
NA	TRBV7-8	NA	TRBJ2-6	CASSLVTSGSSGANALTF	TGTGCCAGCAGCTTAGTAACATCAGGGTCGTCAGGGGCCAACGCCCTGACTTTC
many	TRBV5-8	TRBD1	TRBJ1-2	CASSLEGFWTGPNYGYTF	TGTGCCAGCAGCTTGGAGGGGTTTTGGACAGGACCTAACTATGGCTACACCTTC
many	TRBV20-1	NA	TRBJ2-5	CSARLSGWGALRQETQYF	TGCAGTGCTAGGTTAAGCGGTTGGGGGGCCCTAAGGCAAGAGACCCAGTACTTC
many	TRBV20-1	NA	TRBJ2-1	CSARTPLAESSYNEQFF	TGCAGTGCTCGAACTCCCTTAGCGGAAAGCTCCTACAATGAGCAGTTCTTC
many	TRBV19	NA	TRBJ1-5	CASSTGVSGHGAYQPQHF	TGTGCCAGTAGTACCGGTGTGTCAGGGCACGGGGCCTATCAGCCCCAGCATTTT
NA	TRBV9	TRBD2	TRBJ2-5	CASSVGLTSSTDTETQYF	TGTGCCAGCAGCGTAGGGTTGACTAGCAGCACAGATACGGAGACCCAGTACTTC